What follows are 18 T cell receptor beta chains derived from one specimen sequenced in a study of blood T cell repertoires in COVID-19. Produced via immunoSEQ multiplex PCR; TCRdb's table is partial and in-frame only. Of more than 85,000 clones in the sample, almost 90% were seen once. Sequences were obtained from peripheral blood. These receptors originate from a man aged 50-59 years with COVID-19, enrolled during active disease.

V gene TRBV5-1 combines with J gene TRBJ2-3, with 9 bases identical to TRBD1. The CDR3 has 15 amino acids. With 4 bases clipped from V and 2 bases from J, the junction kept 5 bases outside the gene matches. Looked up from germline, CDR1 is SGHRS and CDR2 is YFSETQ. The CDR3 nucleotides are TGCGCCAGCAGCGTGGACAGGGGCAACACAGATACGCAGTATTTT. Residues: CASSVDRGNTDTQYF.

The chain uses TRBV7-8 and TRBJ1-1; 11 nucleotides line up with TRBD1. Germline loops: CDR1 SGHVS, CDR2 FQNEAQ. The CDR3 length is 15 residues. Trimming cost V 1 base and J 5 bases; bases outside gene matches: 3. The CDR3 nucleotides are TGTGCCAGCAGCTTAGACGGGACAGGGGGAACTGAAGCTTTCTTT. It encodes CASSLDGTGGTEAFF.

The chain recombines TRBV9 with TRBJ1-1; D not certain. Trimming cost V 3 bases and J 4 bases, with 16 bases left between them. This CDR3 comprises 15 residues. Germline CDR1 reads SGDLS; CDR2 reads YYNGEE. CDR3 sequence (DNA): TGTGCCAGCAGCGGGGGAGGGCCATTGGGCACTGAAGCTTTCTTT. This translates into CASSGGGPLGTEAFF.

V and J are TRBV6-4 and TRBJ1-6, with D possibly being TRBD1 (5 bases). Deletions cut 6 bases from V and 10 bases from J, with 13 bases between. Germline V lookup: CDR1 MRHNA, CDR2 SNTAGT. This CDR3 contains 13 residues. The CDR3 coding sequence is TGTGCCAGCAGCCAGGGAGGAGGGTCACCCCTCCACTTT. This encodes CASSQGGGSPLHF.

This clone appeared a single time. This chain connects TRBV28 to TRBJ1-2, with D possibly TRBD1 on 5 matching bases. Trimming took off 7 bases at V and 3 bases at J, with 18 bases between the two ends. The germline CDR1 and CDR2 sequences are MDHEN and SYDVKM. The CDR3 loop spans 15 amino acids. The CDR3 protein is CASTLGVGNHYGYTF. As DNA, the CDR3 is TGTGCCAGCACCCTAGGGGTAGGGAATCACTATGGCTACACCTTC.

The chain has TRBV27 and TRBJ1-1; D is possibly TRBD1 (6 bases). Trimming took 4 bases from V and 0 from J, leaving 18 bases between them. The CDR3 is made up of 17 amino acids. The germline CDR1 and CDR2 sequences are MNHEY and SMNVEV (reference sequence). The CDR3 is CASSYRDRNNMNTEAFF. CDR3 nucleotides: TGTGCCAGCAGTTACCGCGACAGGAATAATATGAACACTGAAGCTTTCTTT.

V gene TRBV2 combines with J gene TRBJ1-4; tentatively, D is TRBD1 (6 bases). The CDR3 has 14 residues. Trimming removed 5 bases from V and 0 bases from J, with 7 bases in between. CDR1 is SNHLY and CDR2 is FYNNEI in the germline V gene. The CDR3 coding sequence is TGTGCCAGCAGTAACAGGGCAACTAATGAAAAACTGTTTTTT. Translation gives CASSNRATNEKLFF.

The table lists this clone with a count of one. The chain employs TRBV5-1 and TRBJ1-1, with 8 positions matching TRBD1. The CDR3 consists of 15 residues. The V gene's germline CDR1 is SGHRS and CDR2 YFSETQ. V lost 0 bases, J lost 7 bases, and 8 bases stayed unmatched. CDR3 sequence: CASSLVGRGRSEAFF. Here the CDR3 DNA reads TGCGCCAGCAGCTTGGTTGGCAGGGGGCGAAGTGAAGCTTTCTTT.

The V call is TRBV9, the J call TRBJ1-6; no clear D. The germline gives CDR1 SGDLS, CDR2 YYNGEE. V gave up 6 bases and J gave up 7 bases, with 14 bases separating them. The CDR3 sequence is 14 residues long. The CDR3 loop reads CASNEGERNSPLHF. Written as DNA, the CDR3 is TGTGCCAGCAATGAGGGAGAGAGGAATTCACCCCTCCACTTT.

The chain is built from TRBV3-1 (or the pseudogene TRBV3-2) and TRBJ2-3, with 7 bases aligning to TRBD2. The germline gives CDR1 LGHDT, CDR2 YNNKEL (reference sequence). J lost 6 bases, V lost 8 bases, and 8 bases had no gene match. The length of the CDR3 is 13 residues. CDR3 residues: CASGGRGVDTQYF. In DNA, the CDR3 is TGTGCCAGCGGAGGGAGGGGCGTGGATACGCAGTATTTT.

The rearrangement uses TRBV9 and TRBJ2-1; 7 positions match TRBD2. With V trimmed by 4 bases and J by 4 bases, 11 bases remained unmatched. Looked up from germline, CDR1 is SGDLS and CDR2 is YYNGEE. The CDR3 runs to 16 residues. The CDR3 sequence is CASSPRGSGVYNEQFF. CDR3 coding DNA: TGTGCCAGCAGCCCACGGGGGAGCGGGGTTTACAATGAGCAGTTCTTC.

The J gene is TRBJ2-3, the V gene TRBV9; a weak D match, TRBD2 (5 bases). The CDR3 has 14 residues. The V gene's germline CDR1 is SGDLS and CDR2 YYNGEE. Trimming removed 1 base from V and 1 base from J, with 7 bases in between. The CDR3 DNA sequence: TGTGCCAGCAGCGTATTCGGGGGCACAGATACGCAGTATTTT. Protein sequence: CASSVFGGTDTQYF.

For the CDR3, the DNA is TGTGCCAGCAGTTACTCTCAATACAATGAGCAGTTCTTC. Its translation: CASSYSQYNEQFF. The V call is TRBV6-5, the J call TRBJ2-1; D remains ambiguous. This CDR3 is 13 amino acids long. Trimming left V 0 bases short and J 4 bases short, with 4 bases between. CDR1 MNHEY and CDR2 SVGAGI come from the germline V gene.

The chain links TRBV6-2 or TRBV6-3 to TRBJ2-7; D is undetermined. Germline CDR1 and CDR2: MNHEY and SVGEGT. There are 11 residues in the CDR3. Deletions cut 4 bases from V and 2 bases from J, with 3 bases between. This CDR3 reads CASSSTYEQYF. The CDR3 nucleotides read TGTGCCAGCAGTTCCACCTACGAGCAGTACTTC.

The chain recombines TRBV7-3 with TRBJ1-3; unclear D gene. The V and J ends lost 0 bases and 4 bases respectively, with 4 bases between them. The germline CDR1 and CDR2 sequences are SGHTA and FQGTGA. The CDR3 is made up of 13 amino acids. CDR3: CASSLTLGNTIYF. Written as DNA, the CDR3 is TGTGCCAGCAGCTTAACCCTAGGAAACACCATATATTTT.

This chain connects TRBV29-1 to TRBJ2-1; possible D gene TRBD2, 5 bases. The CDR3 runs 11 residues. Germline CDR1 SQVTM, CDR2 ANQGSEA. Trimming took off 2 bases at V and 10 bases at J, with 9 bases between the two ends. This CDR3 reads CSVELAPEQFF. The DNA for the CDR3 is TGCAGCGTTGAACTAGCCCCCGAGCAGTTCTTC.

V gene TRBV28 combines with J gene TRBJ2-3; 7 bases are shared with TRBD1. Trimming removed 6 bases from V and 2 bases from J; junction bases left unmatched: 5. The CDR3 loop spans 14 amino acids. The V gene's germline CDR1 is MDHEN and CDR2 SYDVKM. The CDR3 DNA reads TGTGCCAGCAGAGCCGGGACAGCCACAGATACGCAGTATTTT. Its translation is CASRAGTATDTQYF.

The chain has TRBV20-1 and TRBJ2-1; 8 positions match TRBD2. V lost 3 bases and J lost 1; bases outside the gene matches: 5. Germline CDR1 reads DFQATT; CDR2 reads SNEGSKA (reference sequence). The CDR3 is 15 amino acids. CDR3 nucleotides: TGCAGTGCTAGTCCCAGCGGGGGTTCCTACAATGAGCAGTTCTTC. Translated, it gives CSASPSGGSYNEQFF.